This TCR beta chain was recorded in a study of CD8+ T cells in alopecia areata. The wider study: Tofacitinib dosing lasted 6 to 18 months, which was then followed by 6 months off drug.

The sample's treatment: oral pan-JAK inhibitor, 5-10 mg twice daily. This clone has at least ten counts. Its antigen is currently unknown. Extraction of RNA preceded its reverse transcription into cDNA, which served as the sequencing template. The data were produced by immunoSEQ multiplex PCR, yet TCRdb's version contains in-frame clones alone and is incomplete. Of under 250,000 clones listed, 50% to 70% are singletons. Study-wide results and caveats: Sharing of TCR sequences between patients (possibly for HLA-related reasons) was less clear than in mice.

The junction had 12 bases not matched to a gene; V was cut back by 2 bases and J by 5 bases. Germline CDR1 and CDR2: SGHRS and YFSETQ. The CDR3 totals 17 residues. The chain links TRBV5-1 to TRBJ2-3; 9 nucleotides match TRBD2. The sequencing used CD4+ T cells sorted from blood, collected at week 4, from a patient treated with tofacitinib. The origin of this receptor is a human donor with alopecia areata. The CDR3 region is CASSFSGGPNLEDTQYF. CDR3 bases: TGCGCCAGCAGCTTTAGCGGGGGACCCAACTTGGAAGATACGCAGTATTTT.